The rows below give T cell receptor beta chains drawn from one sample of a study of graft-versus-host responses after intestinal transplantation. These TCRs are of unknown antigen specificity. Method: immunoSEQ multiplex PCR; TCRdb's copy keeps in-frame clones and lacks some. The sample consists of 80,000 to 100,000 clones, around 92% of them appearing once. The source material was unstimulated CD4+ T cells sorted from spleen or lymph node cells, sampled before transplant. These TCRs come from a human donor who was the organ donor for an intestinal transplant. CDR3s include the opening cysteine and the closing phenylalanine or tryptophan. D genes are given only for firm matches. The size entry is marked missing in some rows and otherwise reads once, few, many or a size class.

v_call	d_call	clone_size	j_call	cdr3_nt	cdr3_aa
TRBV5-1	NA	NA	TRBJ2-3	TGCGCCAGCAGCTTGGCCGTCGATACGCAGTATTTT	CASSLAVDTQYF
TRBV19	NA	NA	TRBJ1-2	TGTGCCAGTAGTCCCCAAGCAGGGAACTATGGCTACACCTTC	CASSPQAGNYGYTF
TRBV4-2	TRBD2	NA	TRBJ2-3	TGTGCCAGCAGCCAAGGGGTCACAAGCGGGGGGCCTCCAGATACGCAGTATTTT	CASSQGVTSGGPPDTQYF
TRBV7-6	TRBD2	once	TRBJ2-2	TGTGCCAGCAGCTTAAGCTCTCTAGCGGCCCAAACCGGGGAGCTGTTTTTT	CASSLSSLAAQTGELFF
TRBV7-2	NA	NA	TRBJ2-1	TGTGCCAGCAGCCGCCGGGGCTACAATGAGCAGTTCTTC	CASSRRGYNEQFF
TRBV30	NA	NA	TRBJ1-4	TGTGCCTGGAGTGTACCACATGGGGCGAGGAGACTGTTTTTT	CAWSVPHGARRLFF
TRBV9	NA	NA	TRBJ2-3	TGTGCCAGCAGCTTTCGCAGGGGCACAGATACGCAGTATTTT	CASSFRRGTDTQYF
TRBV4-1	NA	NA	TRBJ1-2	TGCGCCAGCAGCCTCCACAGGGAGGGGTTCTATGGCTACACCTTC	CASSLHREGFYGYTF
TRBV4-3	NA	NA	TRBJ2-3	TGCGCCAGCAGCCAAGACAGGGTTAACACAGATACGCAGTATTTT	CASSQDRVNTDTQYF
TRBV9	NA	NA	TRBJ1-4	TGTGCCAGCAGCCCAACAGCCGCAACTAATGAAAAACTGTTTTTT	CASSPTAATNEKLFF
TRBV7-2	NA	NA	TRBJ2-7	TGTGCCAGCAGTCGGGACACCTTTTACGAGCAGTACTTC	CASSRDTFYEQYF
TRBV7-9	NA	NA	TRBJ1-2	TGTGCCAGCAGCTTAGGTCCAGGGTATGGCTACACCTTC	CASSLGPGYGYTF
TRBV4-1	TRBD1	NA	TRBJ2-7	TGCGCCAGCAGCCTAACAGGGGACGAGCAGTACTTC	CASSLTGDEQYF
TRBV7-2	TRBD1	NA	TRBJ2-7	TGTGCCAGCAGCAAACAGACAGGGATAGACGAGCAGTACTTC	CASSKQTGIDEQYF
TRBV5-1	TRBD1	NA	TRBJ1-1	TGCGCCAGCAGCCTTGGCGGGAACAGGGGGTACACTGAAGCTTTCTTT	CASSLGGNRGYTEAFF
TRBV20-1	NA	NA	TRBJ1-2	TGCAGTGGGCAGGGGTACTATGGCTACACCTTC	CSGQGYYGYTF
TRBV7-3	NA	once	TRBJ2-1	TGTGCCAGCAGCTTATATAGGGGTGAGCAGTTCTTC	CASSLYRGEQFF
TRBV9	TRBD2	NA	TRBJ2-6	TGTGCCAGCAGCCCCTTAGCGGGGGTTACCTCTGGGGCCAACGTCCTGACTTTC	CASSPLAGVTSGANVLTF
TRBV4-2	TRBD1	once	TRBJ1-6	TGTGCCAGCAGACCAACCGGACAGGGGATTTATAATTCACCCCTCCACTTT	CASRPTGQGIYNSPLHF
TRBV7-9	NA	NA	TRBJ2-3	TGTGCCAGCAGCTTAGTACCGGTGGATACGCAGTATTTT	CASSLVPVDTQYF
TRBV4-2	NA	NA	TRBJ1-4	TGTGCCAGCAGCCAGGAACAGGGTGGAGCGACTAATGAAAAACTGTTTTTT	CASSQEQGGATNEKLFF
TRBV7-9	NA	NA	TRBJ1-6	TGTGCCAGCAGCTCACATGATTCACCCCTCCACTTT	CASSSHDSPLHF
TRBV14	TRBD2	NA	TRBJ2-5	TGTGCCAGCAGCCAAGGAACGTGGACTAGCGGGGGACAAGAGACCCAGTACTTC	CASSQGTWTSGGQETQYF
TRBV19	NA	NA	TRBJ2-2	TGTGCCAGTAGTGGAGGAAACACCGGGGAGCTGTTTTTT	CASSGGNTGELFF
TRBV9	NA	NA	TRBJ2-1	TGTGCCAGCAGCGCCACAACCCTAGGCTCCACCTACAATGAGCAGTTCTTC	CASSATTLGSTYNEQFF
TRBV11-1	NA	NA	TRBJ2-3	TGTGCCAGCAGCTTATTGCAGGGAACAGATACGCAGTATTTT	CASSLLQGTDTQYF
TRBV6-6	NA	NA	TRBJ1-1	TGTGCCAGCACCTTCGCGGACACTGAAGCTTTCTTT	CASTFADTEAFF
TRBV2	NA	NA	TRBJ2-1	TGTGCCAGCAGTGACTCGGGTTGGAGGAACAATGAGCAGTTCTTC	CASSDSGWRNNEQFF
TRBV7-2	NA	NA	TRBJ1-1	TGTGCCAGCAGCCCCCGGTATGGGCTGAACACTGAAGCTTTCTTT	CASSPRYGLNTEAFF
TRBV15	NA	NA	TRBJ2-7	TGTGCCACCAGCGGGACAAGATCCGAGCAGTACTTC	CATSGTRSEQYF
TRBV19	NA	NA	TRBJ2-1	TGTGCCAGTAGTACCAAGCGGGCCCTCTACAATGAGCAGTTCTTC	CASSTKRALYNEQFF
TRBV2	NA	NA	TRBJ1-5	TGTGCCAGCAGAGATGGGGCGGGGGGAAATCAGCCCCAGCATTTT	CASRDGAGGNQPQHF
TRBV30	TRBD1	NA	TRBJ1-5	TGTGCCTGGAGTGTACTAGGGACAGGGCATCAGCCCCAGCATTTT	CAWSVLGTGHQPQHF
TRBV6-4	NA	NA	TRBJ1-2	TGTGCCAGCAAACCTACCGCGTCGCAAGGCTACACCTTC	CASKPTASQGYTF
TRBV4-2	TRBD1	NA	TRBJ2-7	TGTGCCAGCAGCCAAGATAGGGGGCTAGCCGGCTACGAGCAGTACTTC	CASSQDRGLAGYEQYF
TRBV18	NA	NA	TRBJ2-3	TGTGCCAGCTCACACCCGGGACTCTACACAGATACGCAGTATTTT	CASSHPGLYTDTQYF
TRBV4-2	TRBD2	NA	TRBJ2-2	TGTGCCAGCAGCCAAGAGCGGGGGGCCACCGGGGAGCTGTTTTTT	CASSQERGATGELFF
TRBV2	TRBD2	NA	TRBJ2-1	TGTGCCAGCAGTGAAGCGCTTCTAGCGGGGTTCAATGAGCAGTTCTTC	CASSEALLAGFNEQFF
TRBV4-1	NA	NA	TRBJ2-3	TGCGCCAGCAGCCAATCCGGAGATTCGGATACGCAGTATTTT	CASSQSGDSDTQYF
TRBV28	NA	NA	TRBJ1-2	TGTGCCAGCAGATGGACAGCTAACTATGGCTACACCTTC	CASRWTANYGYTF
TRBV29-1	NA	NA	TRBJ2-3	TGCAGCGTAGCGACCGCTGACCCGGGGTATTTT	CSVATADPGYF
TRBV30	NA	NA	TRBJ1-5	TGTGCCTGGAGTGCAGGGTCTCAGCCCCAGCATTTT	CAWSAGSQPQHF
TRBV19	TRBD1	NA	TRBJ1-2	TGTGCCAGTAGCCTTACAGGGGGGTCTAACTATGGCTACACCTTC	CASSLTGGSNYGYTF
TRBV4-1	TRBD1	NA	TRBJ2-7	TGCGCCAGCAGCCGAGAAGACAGGGGCTACGAGCAGTACTTC	CASSREDRGYEQYF
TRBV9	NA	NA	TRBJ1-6	TGTGCCAGCAGCCTGAGGGCCACCTCCTATAATTCACCCCTCCACTTT	CASSLRATSYNSPLHF
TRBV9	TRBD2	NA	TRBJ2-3	TGTGCCAGCAGCGTAGCTCTTGGAACACCGGGAGGAGATACGCAGTATTTT	CASSVALGTPGGDTQYF
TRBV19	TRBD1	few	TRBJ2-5	TGTGCCAGTAGTAGAGGGACAGGGCCGGAGACCCAGTACTTC	CASSRGTGPETQYF
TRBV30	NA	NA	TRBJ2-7	TGTGCCTGGAGTACACTAGTAGGCGGGTCAGAGCAGTACTTC	CAWSTLVGGSEQYF
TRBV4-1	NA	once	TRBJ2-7	TGCGCCAGCAGCCAAGTTCTCGGGGGAGCAGCCTACGAGCAGTACTTC	CASSQVLGGAAYEQYF
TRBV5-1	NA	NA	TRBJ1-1	TGCGCCAGCACCCCGGCTCCGGGTAGCACTGAAGCTTTCTTT	CASTPAPGSTEAFF
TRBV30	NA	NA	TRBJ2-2	TGTGCCTGGAGTTTTAGCCGAACCGGGGAGCTGTTTTTT	CAWSFSRTGELFF
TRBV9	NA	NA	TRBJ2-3	TGTGCCAGCAGCATGGGACTTAGCACAGATACGCAGTATTTT	CASSMGLSTDTQYF
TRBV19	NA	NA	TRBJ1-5	TGTGCCAGTAGCCCTTGGAAGGGGAGCAATCAGCCCCAGCATTTT	CASSPWKGSNQPQHF